Listed here are 20 T cell receptor beta chains from one sample, sequenced in a study of T cell responses to AZD1222 COVID-19 vaccine. Generated by immunoSEQ multiplex PCR, the TCRdb table keeps only in-frame clones and is missing some. This sample has roughly 120,000 clones, with 70% to 90% found just once. The sample was peripheral blood, taken on day 0 of AZD1222 vaccination. Receptor source: an adult in good health.

This sequence joins TRBV2 and TRBJ2-7; D uncertain. Germline V gene sequence: CDR1 SNHLY, CDR2 FYNNEI. This CDR3 comprises 12 residues. The V gene lost 3 bases and the J gene lost 2 bases, with 5 bases spanning the gap. This CDR3 is CASSERAYEQYF. CDR3 in DNA: TGTGCCAGCAGTGAGCGCGCCTACGAGCAGTACTTC.

The rearrangement uses TRBV15 and TRBJ1-6; D perhaps matches TRBD1 (5 bases). The CDR3 spans 13 residues. Germline assignment: CDR1 LNHNV and CDR2 YYDKDF (reference sequence). Between the trimmed V and J ends, which lost 4 bases and 7 bases, there was a span of 8 bases. The DNA of the CDR3 is TGTGCCACCAGCAAATCAGGGAATTCACCCCTCCACTTT. Its translation is CATSKSGNSPLHF.

There are a few counts of this clone. The chain employs TRBV3-1 (or the pseudogene TRBV3-2) and TRBJ2-7, with D perhaps matching TRBD2 (5 bases). The CDR3 has 16 residues. CDR1 is LGHDT, CDR2 YNNKEL, per germline (reference sequence). Trimming stripped 2 bases from V and 3 bases from J, with 17 bases between. This chain's CDR3 is CASSQSSKRYYYEQYF. The CDR3 DNA is TGTGCCAGCAGCCAATCCTCTAAGCGGTATTACTACGAGCAGTACTTC.

V usage is TRBV7-2 and J usage is TRBJ1-1, with D hard to call. Per germline, CDR1 SGHTA and CDR2 FQGNSA. The CDR3 runs 13 residues. V lost 1 base and J 6 bases, leaving 9 bases between the germline ends. The CDR3 spells CASSLGWGSEAFF. CDR3 nucleotide sequence: TGTGCCAGCAGCTTAGGGTGGGGATCTGAAGCTTTCTTT.

The chain combines TRBV12-5 with TRBJ2-3; D is undetermined. V lost 1 base and J lost 8, with 7 bases in between. This CDR3 spans 12 amino acids. Per the germline V gene, CDR1 is LGHNT and CDR2 is FRNRAP. The CDR3 spells CASGLGHGTQYF. DNA for the CDR3: TGTGCTAGTGGTTTGGGTCATGGTACGCAGTATTTT. Full variable domain (missing parts from reference TRBV12-5 and TRBJ2-3): DARVTQTPRHKVTEMGQEVTMRCQPILGHNTVFWYRQTMMQGLELLAYFRNRAPLDDSGMPKDRFSAEMPDATLATLKIQPSEPRDSAVYFCASGLGHGTQYFGPGTRLTVL.

V usage is TRBV7-9 and J usage is TRBJ1-6; 11 bases agree with TRBD1. The CDR3 consists of 14 residues. With 3 bases clipped from V and 14 bases from J, the junction kept 6 bases outside the gene matches. Germline V gene data show CDR1 as SEHNR and CDR2 as FQNEAQ (reference sequence). The CDR3 DNA is TGTGCCAGCAGCTTGGGGACAGGGGGTTTGACCCTCCACTTT. Its translation is CASSLGTGGLTLHF.

The V gene is TRBV29-1, the J gene TRBJ1-1; D is possibly TRBD1 (5 bases). Trimming stripped 4 bases from V and 6 bases from J, with 24 bases between. The CDR3 is made up of 16 amino acids. Germline CDR1 is SQVTM and CDR2 is ANQGSEA. CDR3 nucleotide sequence: TGCAGCGTTGTCTCTACGGGGGACCTCCGAGGGGCTGAAGCTTTCTTT. Protein sequence: CSVVSTGDLRGAEAFF.

This chain connects TRBV5-1 to TRBJ1-6, with no clear D. CDR1 is SGHRS and CDR2 is YFSETQ in the germline V gene. V gave up 0 bases and J gave up 8 bases, with 6 bases separating them. The CDR3 consists of 13 residues. This chain's CDR3 is CASSLGYDSPLHF. The CDR3 DNA follows: TGCGCCAGCAGCTTGGGTTACGATTCACCCCTCCACTTT. The variable domain in full, completed from reference TRBV5-1 and TRBJ1-6, reads KAGVTQTPRYLIKTRGQQVTLSCSPISGHRSVSWYQQTPGQGLQFLFEYFSETQRNKGNFPGRFSGRQFSNSRSEMNVSTLELGDSALYLCASSLGYDSPLHFGNGTRLTVT.

V usage is TRBV6-5 and J usage is TRBJ1-2; D might be TRBD1 (6 bases). Germline CDR1 and CDR2: MNHEY and SVGAGI. CDR3 length: 13 amino acids. Trimming shortened V by 7 bases and J by 3 bases, and 12 bases separated the two germline ends. CDR3 region: CASKGGGDYGYTF. The CDR3 DNA follows: TGTGCCAGCAAAGGGGGGGGTGACTATGGCTACACCTTC.

This clone was counted only a few times. The chain employs TRBV20-1 and TRBJ1-2; D remains ambiguous. V was pared by 0 bases and J by 3 bases, with 2 bases between. Germline loops: CDR1 DFQATT, CDR2 SNEGSKA (reference sequence). This CDR3 is built from 11 residues. Written as DNA, the CDR3 is TGCAGTGCTAGAGAGTACTATGGCTACACCTTC. It codes for CSAREYYGYTF.

V usage is TRBV24-1 and J usage is TRBJ1-2; no clear D gene. V lost 6 bases and J 5 bases, leaving 9 bases between the germline ends. Germline CDR1 reads KGHDR; CDR2 reads SFDVKD. The CDR3 runs to 12 residues. The CDR3 loop is CATSMDQYGYTF. The CDR3 region has the DNA TGTGCCACCAGTATGGACCAGTATGGCTACACCTTC.

Only a few counts were recorded for this clone. The chain uses TRBV5-1 and TRBJ2-6; tentatively, D is TRBD1 (6 bases). The CDR3 is 16 amino acids. Deletions cut 3 bases from V and 0 bases from J, with 10 bases between. Germline CDR1 is SGHRS and CDR2 is YFSETQ. The CDR3 loop is CASSYTGSSGANVLTF. The DNA for the CDR3 is TGCGCCAGCAGCTACACAGGGAGCTCTGGGGCCAACGTCCTGACTTTC.

The rearrangement uses TRBV6-5 and TRBJ1-1, with D tentatively TRBD1 (6 bases). Germline V lookup: CDR1 MNHEY, CDR2 SVGAGI. The CDR3 sequence is 13 residues long. V lost 9 bases to trimming and J lost 4 bases, with 15 bases between them. The CDR3 DNA reads as TGTGCCAGTCTAAAGAGGGGGGGCACTGAAGCTTTCTTT. Translation gives CASLKRGGTEAFF.

This chain links TRBV28 with TRBJ2-5, with 13 bases identical to TRBD2. The CDR3 is 16 amino acids. Germline CDR1 and CDR2: MDHEN and SYDVKM. The V gene end was trimmed by 10 bases and the J gene end by 7 bases; junction bases not matched to a gene: 15. The CDR3 region is CATIRAGTSGKGTQYF. The DNA for the CDR3 is TGTGCCACGATCAGAGCAGGGACTAGCGGGAAGGGGACCCAGTACTTC.

The rearrangement links TRBV7-9 to TRBJ2-7, with D hard to call. The CDR3 length is 15 residues. Trimming shortened V by 5 bases and J by 5 bases, and 19 bases separated the two germline ends. Germline V CDR1 and CDR2: SEHNR, FQNEAQ (reference sequence). CDR3 loop: CASSNTNSLYNEQYF. Written as DNA, the CDR3 is TGTGCCAGCAGCAACACCAACAGTCTTTACAACGAGCAGTACTTC.

The chain has TRBV2 and TRBJ2-7; 11 nucleotides agree with TRBD2. This CDR3 region has 16 residues. Germline V gives CDR1 SNHLY, CDR2 FYNNEI. V shed 3 bases, J shed 5 bases, and the junction held 9 bases outside the gene matches. The CDR3 bases are TGTGCCAGCAGTGAGGAACTAGCGGGAGTTGGTGACGAGCAGTACTTC. This gives the protein CASSEELAGVGDEQYF. Based on the CDR3 plus reference TRBV2 and TRBJ2-7, the full variable domain is EPEVTQTPSHQVTQMGQEVILRCVPISNHLYFYWYRQILGQKVEFLVSFYNNEISEKSEIFDDQFSVERPDGSNFTLKIRSTKLEDSAMYFCASSEELAGVGDEQYFGPGTRLTVT.

This clone was seen once. The V call is TRBV30, the J call TRBJ1-2; weak D call: TRBD1 (6 bases). Germline V gene sequence: CDR1 GTSNPN, CDR2 SVGIG (reference sequence). The CDR3 runs to 14 residues. V was clipped by 2 bases and J by 10 bases, with 20 bases between them. In nucleotides, the CDR3 is TGTGCCTGGAGTTCCTCAGGGGCCAGTCTTCACTACACCTTC. Translation gives CAWSSSGASLHYTF.

The chain uses TRBV10-2 and TRBJ1-1; D remains ambiguous. The CDR3 runs 14 residues. Germline CDR1 WSHSY, CDR2 SAAADI. Trimming stripped 5 bases from V and 2 bases from J, with 12 bases between. CDR3 DNA: TGCGCCAGCAGTCCGATGAGCTCAAACACTGAAGCTTTCTTT. Protein product: CASSPMSSNTEAFF.

The V gene is TRBV19, the J gene TRBJ1-4, with D tentatively TRBD1 (6 bases). The CDR3 extends over 15 amino acids. The V gene's germline CDR1 is LNHDA and CDR2 SQIVND (reference sequence). Trimming took off 9 bases at V and 2 bases at J, with 16 bases between the two ends. The CDR3 region is CASTDGGLTNEKLFF. CDR3 nucleotide sequence: TGTGCCAGCACCGATGGGGGGCTGACTAATGAAAAACTGTTTTTT.

V gene TRBV19 combines with J gene TRBJ2-7; 7 nucleotides agree with TRBD1. V lost 4 bases to trimming and J lost 6 bases; unmatched junction nucleotides: 12. CDR1 LNHDA and CDR2 SQIVND come from the germline V gene (reference sequence). The CDR3 totals 15 residues. CDR3 protein: CASSTGQRRPLEQYF. The CDR3 bases are TGTGCCAGTAGTACGGGACAGAGACGTCCACTCGAGCAGTACTTC.